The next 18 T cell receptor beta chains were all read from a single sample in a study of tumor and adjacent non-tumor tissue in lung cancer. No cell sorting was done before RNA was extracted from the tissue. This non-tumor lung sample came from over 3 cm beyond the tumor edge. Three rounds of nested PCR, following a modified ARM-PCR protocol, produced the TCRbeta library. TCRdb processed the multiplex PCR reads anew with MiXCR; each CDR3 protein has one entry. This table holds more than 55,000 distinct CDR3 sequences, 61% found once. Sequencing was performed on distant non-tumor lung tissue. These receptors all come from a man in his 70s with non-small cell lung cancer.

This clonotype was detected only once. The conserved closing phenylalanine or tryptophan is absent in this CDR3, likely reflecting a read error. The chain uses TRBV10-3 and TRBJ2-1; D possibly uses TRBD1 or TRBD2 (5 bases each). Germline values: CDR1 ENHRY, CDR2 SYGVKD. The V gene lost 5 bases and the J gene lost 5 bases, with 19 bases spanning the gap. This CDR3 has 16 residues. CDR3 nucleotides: TGTGCCATCAGTTCTACCAGCGGCAGGGAAAACAATGAGCAGTTCCTC. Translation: CAISSTSGRENNEQFL.

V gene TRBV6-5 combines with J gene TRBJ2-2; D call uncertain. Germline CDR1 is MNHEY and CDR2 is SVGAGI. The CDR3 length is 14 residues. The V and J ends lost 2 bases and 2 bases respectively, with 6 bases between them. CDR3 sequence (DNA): TGTGCCAGCAGTTACACGATCAACACCGGGGAGCTGTTTTTT. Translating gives CASSYTINTGELFF.

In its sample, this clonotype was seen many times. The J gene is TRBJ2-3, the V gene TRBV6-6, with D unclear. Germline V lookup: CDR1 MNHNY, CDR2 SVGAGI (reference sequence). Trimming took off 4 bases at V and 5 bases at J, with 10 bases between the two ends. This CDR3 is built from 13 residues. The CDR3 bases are TGTGCCAGCAGTTCCCCGACCGGAGATACGCAGTATTTT. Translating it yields CASSSPTGDTQYF.

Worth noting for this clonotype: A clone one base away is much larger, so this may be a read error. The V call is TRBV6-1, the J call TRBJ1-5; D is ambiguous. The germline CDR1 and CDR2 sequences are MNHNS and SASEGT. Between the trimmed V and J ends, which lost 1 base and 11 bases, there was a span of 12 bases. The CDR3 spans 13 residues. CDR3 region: CASSEVREVTQHF. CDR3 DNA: TGTGCCAGCAGTGAAGTGCGGGAAGTCACCCAGCATTTT.

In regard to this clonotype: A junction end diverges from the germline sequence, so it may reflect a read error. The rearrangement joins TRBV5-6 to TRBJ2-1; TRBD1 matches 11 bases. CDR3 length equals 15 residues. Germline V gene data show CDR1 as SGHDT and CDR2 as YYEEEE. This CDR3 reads CASSLVRDRGSEQFF. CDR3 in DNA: TGTGCCAGCAGCTTGGTACGGGACAGGGGGAGTGAGCAGTTCTTT.

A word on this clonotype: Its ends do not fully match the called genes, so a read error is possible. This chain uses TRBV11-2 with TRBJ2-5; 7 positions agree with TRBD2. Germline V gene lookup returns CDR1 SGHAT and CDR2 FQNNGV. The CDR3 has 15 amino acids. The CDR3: CASSLSRGDLITRYF. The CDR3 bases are TGTGCCAGCAGCTTAAGCCGGGGGGATTTAATAACCCGGTACTTC.

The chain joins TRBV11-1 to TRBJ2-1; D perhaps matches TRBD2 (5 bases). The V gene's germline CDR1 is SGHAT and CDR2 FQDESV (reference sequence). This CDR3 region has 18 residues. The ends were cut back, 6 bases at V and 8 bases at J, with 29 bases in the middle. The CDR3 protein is CASSTRQLASRRKYEQFF. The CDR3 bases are TGTGCCAGCAGTACTAGGCAGTTGGCTAGCAGGAGAAAGTATGAGCAGTTCTTC.

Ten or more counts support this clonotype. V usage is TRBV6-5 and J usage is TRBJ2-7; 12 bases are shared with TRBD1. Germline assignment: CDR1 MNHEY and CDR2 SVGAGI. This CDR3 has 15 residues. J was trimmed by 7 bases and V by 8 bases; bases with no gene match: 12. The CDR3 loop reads CASQKGGQGAQEQYF. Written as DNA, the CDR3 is TGTGCCAGCCAAAAAGGGGGACAGGGGGCGCAGGAGCAGTACTTC.

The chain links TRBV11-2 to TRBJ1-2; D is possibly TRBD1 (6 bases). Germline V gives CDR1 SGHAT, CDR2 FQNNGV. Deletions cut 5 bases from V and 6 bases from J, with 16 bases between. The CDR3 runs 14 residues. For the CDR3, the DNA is TGTGCCAGCAGCCCAGGGGTTAAGAACCATGGCTACACCTTC. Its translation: CASSPGVKNHGYTF.

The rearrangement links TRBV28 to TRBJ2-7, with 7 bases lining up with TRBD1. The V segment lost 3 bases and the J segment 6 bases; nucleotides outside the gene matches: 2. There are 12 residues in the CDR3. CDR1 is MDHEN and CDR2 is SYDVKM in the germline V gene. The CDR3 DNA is TGTGCCAGCAGTTTGGACAGGCGCGAGCAGTACTTC. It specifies CASSLDRREQYF. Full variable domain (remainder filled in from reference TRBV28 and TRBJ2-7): DVKVTQSSRYLVKRTGEKVFLECVQDMDHENMFWYRQDPGLGLRLIYFSYDVKMKEKGDIPEGYSVSREKKERFSLILESASTNQTSMYLCASSLDRREQYFGPGTRLTVT.

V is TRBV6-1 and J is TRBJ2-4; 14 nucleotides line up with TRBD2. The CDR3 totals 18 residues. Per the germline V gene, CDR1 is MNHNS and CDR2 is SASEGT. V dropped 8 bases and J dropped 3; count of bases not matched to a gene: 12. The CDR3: CASRLTSGGVVVKNIQYF. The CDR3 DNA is TGTGCCAGCCGACTGACTAGCGGGGGGGTAGTAGTCAAAAACATTCAGTACTTC.

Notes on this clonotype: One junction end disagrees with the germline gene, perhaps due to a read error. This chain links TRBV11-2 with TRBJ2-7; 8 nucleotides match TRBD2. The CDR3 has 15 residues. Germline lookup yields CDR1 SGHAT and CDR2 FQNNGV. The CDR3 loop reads CASSPIPGLENKQYF. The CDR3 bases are TGTGCAAGCAGCCCCATTCCGGGACTAGAGAACAAGCAGTACTTC.

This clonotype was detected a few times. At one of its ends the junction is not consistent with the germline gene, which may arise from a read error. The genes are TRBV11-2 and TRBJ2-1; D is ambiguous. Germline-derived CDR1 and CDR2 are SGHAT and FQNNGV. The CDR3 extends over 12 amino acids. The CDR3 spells CASSLEYNEQFF. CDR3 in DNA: TGTGCCAGCAGCTTAGAGTACAATGAGCAGTTCTTT.

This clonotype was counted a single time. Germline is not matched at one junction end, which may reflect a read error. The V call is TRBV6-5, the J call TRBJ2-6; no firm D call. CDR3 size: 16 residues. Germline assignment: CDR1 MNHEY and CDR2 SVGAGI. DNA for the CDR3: TGTGCTAGCAGTTACCTGGTGGGCTCTGGGGCCAACGTCCTGACTTTC. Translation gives CASSYLVGSGANVLTF.

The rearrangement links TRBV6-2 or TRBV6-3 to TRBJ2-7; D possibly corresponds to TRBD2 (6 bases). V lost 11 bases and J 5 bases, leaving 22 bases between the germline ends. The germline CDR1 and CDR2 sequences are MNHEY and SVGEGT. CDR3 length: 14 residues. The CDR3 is CACSPRGSLNEQYF. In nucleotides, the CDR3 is TGTGCCTGTAGTCCGCGGGGTTCATTGAACGAGCAGTACTTC.

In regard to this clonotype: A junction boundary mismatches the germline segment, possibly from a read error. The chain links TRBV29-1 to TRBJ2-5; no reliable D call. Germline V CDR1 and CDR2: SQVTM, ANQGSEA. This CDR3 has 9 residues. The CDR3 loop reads CNVQETRYF. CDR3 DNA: TGCAACGTCCAAGAGACCCGGTACTTC.

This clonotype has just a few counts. The CDR3 protein is CATPGRAPNYGYTF. The CDR3 DNA reads as TGTGCCACCCCGGGTAGGGCTCCCAACTATGGCTACACCTTC. This chain links TRBV28 with TRBJ1-2; unclear D gene. Germline V gene sequence: CDR1 MDHEN, CDR2 SYDVKM. The ends were cut back, 10 bases at V and 2 bases at J, with 17 bases in the middle. This CDR3 has 14 amino acids.

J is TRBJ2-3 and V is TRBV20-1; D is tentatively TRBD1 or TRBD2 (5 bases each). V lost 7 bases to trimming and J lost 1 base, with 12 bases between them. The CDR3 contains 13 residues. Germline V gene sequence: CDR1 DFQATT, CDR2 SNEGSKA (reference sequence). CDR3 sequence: CSGSRERTDTQYF. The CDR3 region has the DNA TGCAGTGGTAGCAGGGAGCGCACAGATACGCAGTATTTT.